Here is one TCR beta chain with its context. Its matching antigen is unknown. The V gene's germline CDR1 is ENHRY and CDR2 SYGVKD. The CDR3 sequence is 14 residues long. This sample stems from a study of monozygotic twins with inflammatory bowel disease. Findings and caveats of the study: Especially with disease activity, IBD patients shared fewer clonotypes with others than healthy twins did. Resolution of different T cell subtypes was not achieved. Heterogeneous immunosuppressive treatment regimens may have introduced variability into patient repertoires.

A 6-nucleotide sample barcode was carried by the UMIs, which template switching added. TCRdb reprocessed the 5' RACE reads and stores each CDR3 protein as one record, lacking DNA. The sample holds 150,000 to 200,000 distinct CDR3 sequences. This TCR came from a human donor with ulcerative colitis or Crohn's disease, or a healthy co-twin of an affected twin (not recorded which). Sequencing was done on a sample of blood. V usage is TRBV10-3 and J usage is TRBJ2-2. This CDR3 is CAISELSNTGELFF.